A single sample is the source of the 10 T cell receptor beta chains below, sequenced in a study of T cell responses to AZD1222 COVID-19 vaccine. Sequenced by immunoSEQ multiplex PCR; TCRdb stores in-frame clones only, minus some. The sample has about 140,000 clones; just under 95% are singletons. The material sequenced was peripheral blood, taken on day 0 of AZD1222 vaccination. The receptor source for this set is an adult in good health.

This chain uses TRBV21-1 with TRBJ1-5. TRBV21-1 is annotated as a pseudogene. This CDR3 region has 12 residues. DNA for the CDR3: TGTGCCAGCAGCAAAGCAGGGCAGCCCCAGCATTTT. This encodes CASSKAGQPQHF.

CDR3 DNA sequence: TGTGCCAGCAGTCACAGGACTAGCGGGAGTAATGAGCAGTTCTTC. Translated, it gives CASSHRTSGSNEQFF. The V gene is TRBV6-6, the J gene TRBJ2-1; TRBD2 agrees at 13 bases. CDR1 is MNHNY and CDR2 is SVGAGI in the germline V gene (reference sequence). The V gene end was trimmed by 5 bases and the J gene end by 7 bases; junction bases not matched to a gene: 5. There are 15 residues in the CDR3.

The rearrangement links TRBV19 to TRBJ1-2; 8 nucleotides line up with TRBD1. Germline loops: CDR1 LNHDA, CDR2 SQIVND (reference sequence). There are 15 residues in the CDR3. Trimming took 4 bases from V and 3 from J; bases not matched to a gene: 7. The CDR3 coding sequence is TGTGCCAGTAGTAACCCCTCAGGGGGCGACTATGGCTACACCTTC. Its protein product is CASSNPSGGDYGYTF.

V is TRBV11-2 and J is TRBJ1-2; weak D call: TRBD1 (6 bases). The CDR3 sequence is 16 residues long. From germline, CDR1 is SGHAT and CDR2 FQNNGV. V lost 2 bases, J lost 3 bases, and 16 bases lay in between. The chain's CDR3 is CASSLSPGRGDYGYTF. CDR3 bases: TGTGCCAGCAGCTTATCCCCGGGCAGGGGTGACTATGGCTACACCTTC.

This sequence joins TRBV7-9 and TRBJ1-2; D gene uncertain. The CDR3 extends over 12 amino acids. V lost 1 base and J 8 bases, leaving 8 bases between the germline ends. Per the germline V gene, CDR1 is SEHNR and CDR2 is FQNEAQ (reference sequence). The CDR3 DNA reads TGTGCCAGCAGCTTAGTTTCAGGAGGCTACACCTTC. The encoded protein is CASSLVSGGYTF.

The rearrangement uses TRBV2 and TRBJ1-3; D is ambiguous. CDR1 SNHLY and CDR2 FYNNEI come from the germline V gene. The V and J ends lost 4 bases and 2 bases respectively, with 9 bases between them. There are 14 residues in the CDR3. CDR3 nucleotide sequence: TGTGCCAGCAGTGGACAACCCCCTGGAAACACCATATATTTT. It codes for CASSGQPPGNTIYF.

This sequence joins TRBV28 and TRBJ1-2; no clear D gene. CDR3 length equals 13 residues. Germline values: CDR1 MDHEN, CDR2 SYDVKM. Trimming took 5 bases from V and 3 from J, leaving 10 bases between them. The CDR3 nucleotides read TGTGCCAGCAGTCAAGGATGGGACTATGGCTACACCTTC. This gives the protein CASSQGWDYGYTF.

V gene TRBV6-5 combines with J gene TRBJ1-3; no clear D. V lost 6 bases to trimming and J lost 0 bases, with 9 bases between them. In germline, CDR1 is MNHEY, CDR2 SVGAGI. The CDR3 totals 14 residues. The DNA of the CDR3 is TGTGCCAGCAGCATGGGCGGCTCTGGAAACACCATATATTTT. Amino acids: CASSMGGSGNTIYF.

This chain joins TRBV15 and TRBJ2-1; 8 positions match TRBD2. J was trimmed by 3 bases and V by 0 bases; bases with no gene match: 4. CDR3 length equals 16 residues. Germline V gene data show CDR1 as LNHNV and CDR2 as YYDKDF (reference sequence). CDR3: CATSRDSLAGYNEQFF. CDR3 bases: TGTGCCACCAGCAGAGATAGTCTAGCGGGCTACAATGAGCAGTTCTTC.

The CDR3 sequence: CASSLAKALAGQETQYF. The DNA for the CDR3 is TGTGCCAGCAGCTTGGCCAAGGCACTAGCGGGGCAAGAGACCCAGTACTTC. J is TRBJ2-5 and V is TRBV5-5; 10 bases are shared with TRBD2. The J segment lost 2 bases and the V segment lost 0 bases, leaving 7 bases of the junction unmatched. The CDR3 has 17 amino acids. Germline V lookup: CDR1 SGHKS, CDR2 YYEKEE (reference sequence).